The clone carrying this T cell receptor beta chain was seen many times. The target antigen is unknown. This record comes from a study of T cells in Graves' hyperthyroidism and ophthalmopathy. Findings of the study overall: Ophthalmopathy prediction by the model preceded onset by a median approximately 6.1 months.

V lost 3 bases, J lost 7 bases, and 10 bases stayed unmatched. There are 16 residues in the CDR3. Looked up from germline, CDR1 is SGHVS and CDR2 is FNYEAQ. Using RNA transcripts as the source, TCR beta CDR3 regions were amplified. In the first-round RT-PCR of the TCR CDR3, the HTBI primer set was used. TCRdb itself ran the multiplex PCR reads through MiXCR, one entry per CDR3 protein. The table shows around 600,000 distinct CDR3 sequences, with about 14% occurring only once. A Clinical Activity Score of at least 3, a NOSPECS grade of at least 4 and a duration under 3 months were recorded in the ophthalmopathy patients.

The sequence was collected from a woman aged 50 to 65 with Graves' ophthalmopathy. The J gene is TRBJ2-1, the V gene TRBV7-6; TRBD2 matches at 9 bases. Sample: blood. The CDR3 protein is CASSFSGSFVENEQFF. For the CDR3, the DNA is TGTGCCAGCAGCTTTAGCGGGAGTTTCGTCGAGAATGAGCAGTTCTTC.